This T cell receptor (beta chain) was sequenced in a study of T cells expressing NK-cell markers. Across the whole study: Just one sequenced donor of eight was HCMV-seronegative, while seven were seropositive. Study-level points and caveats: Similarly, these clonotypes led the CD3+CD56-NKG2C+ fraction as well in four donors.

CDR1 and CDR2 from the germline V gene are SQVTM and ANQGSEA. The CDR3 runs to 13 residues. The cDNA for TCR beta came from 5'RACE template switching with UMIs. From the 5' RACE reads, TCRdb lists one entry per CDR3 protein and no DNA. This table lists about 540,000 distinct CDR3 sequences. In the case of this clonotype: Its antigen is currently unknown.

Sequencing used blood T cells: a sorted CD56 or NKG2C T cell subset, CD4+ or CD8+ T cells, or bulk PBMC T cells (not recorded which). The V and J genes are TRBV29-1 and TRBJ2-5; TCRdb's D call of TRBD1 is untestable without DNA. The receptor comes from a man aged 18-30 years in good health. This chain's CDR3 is CSVYNRGSQTQYF.